Below, 32 T cell receptor beta chains from the same sample are listed, as sequenced in a study of beta chain features in type 1 diabetes. The whole isolated RNA underwent reverse transcription, so sequencing captured expressed TCRB transcripts. The protocol was immunoSEQ multiplex PCR, while the TCRdb copy is restricted to in-frame clones and leaves out a portion. The sample yields about 360,000 clones, around an eighth seen once. The sample was naive CD4+ T cells from blood. These receptors all come from a man aged 18 to 30 in good health.

There are a few counts of this clone. This rearrangement joins TRBV29-1 to TRBJ2-2, with D possibly being TRBD1 (5 bases). Germline V gives CDR1 SQVTM, CDR2 ANQGSEA. The CDR3 sequence is 11 residues long. Trimming cost V 6 bases and J 8 bases, with 10 bases left between them. The CDR3 nucleotides are TGCAGCGTACAAAAGGGGGGGGAGCTGTTTTTT. It yields the protein CSVQKGGELFF.

This clone was detected only a few times. The chain employs TRBV2 and TRBJ2-7; tentative D call: TRBD2 (6 bases). The V gene's germline CDR1 is SNHLY and CDR2 FYNNEI. The V gene lost 6 bases and the J gene lost 3 bases, with 9 bases spanning the gap. This CDR3 contains 12 residues. The CDR3 DNA sequence: TGTGCCAGCAGGGGTAGCGGCTACGAGCAGTACTTC. It specifies CASRGSGYEQYF. The full variable domain, its missing parts supplied by reference TRBV2 and TRBJ2-7, is EPEVTQTPSHQVTQMGQEVILRCVPISNHLYFYWYRQILGQKVEFLVSFYNNEISEKSEIFDDQFSVERPDGSNFTLKIRSTKLEDSAMYFCASRGSGYEQYFGPGTRLTVT.

The gene calls are TRBV4-3 and TRBJ1-1, with 7 bases identical to TRBD1. Germline loops: CDR1 LGHNA, CDR2 YSLEER. V dropped 4 bases and J dropped 7; count of bases not matched to a gene: 15. The CDR3 has 16 residues. The CDR3 DNA follows: TGCGCCAGCAGCCTACGGGACAGTCAAACGATTGGTGAAGCTTTCTTT. Residues: CASSLRDSQTIGEAFF.

This clone was counted a few times. This chain joins TRBV10-3 and TRBJ2-1; 9 bases are a match to TRBD2. Unmatched junction bases numbered 8, after V lost 10 bases and J lost 4 bases. Per the germline V gene, CDR1 is ENHRY and CDR2 is SYGVKD. This CDR3 has 14 residues. The CDR3 DNA is TGTGCCACCAGAGCGGGGGGCCAATACAATGAGCAGTTCTTC. It specifies CATRAGGQYNEQFF.

This clone came up a few times. The chain joins TRBV7-9 to TRBJ1-6, with 8 bases matching TRBD1. There are 16 residues in the CDR3. The V and J ends lost 5 bases and 5 bases, in that order; junction bases with no gene match: 8. Germline V gene data show CDR1 as SEHNR and CDR2 as FQNEAQ (reference sequence). CDR3 loop: CASSIPGQADNSPLHF. Written as DNA, the CDR3 is TGTGCCAGCAGCATACCGGGACAGGCCGATAATTCACCCCTCCACTTT.

The rearrangement joins TRBV28 to TRBJ2-7; D perhaps matches TRBD2 (6 bases). Trimming pared 5 bases from V and 3 bases from J, leaving 14 bases between. CDR3 length equals 14 residues. The germline V gene encodes CDR1 MDHEN and CDR2 SYDVKM. CDR3 sequence reads: CASSPAGGVYEQYF. The CDR3, as DNA: TGTGCCAGCAGTCCCGCTGGAGGGGTCTACGAGCAGTACTTC.

The J gene is TRBJ2-1, the V gene TRBV28, with D possibly matching TRBD2 (5 bases). The CDR3 totals 11 residues. Per germline, CDR1 MDHEN and CDR2 SYDVKM. V lost 7 bases and J 10 bases, leaving 11 bases between the germline ends. The CDR3 here is CASMAGREQFF. For the CDR3, the DNA is TGTGCCAGCATGGCGGGTCGGGAGCAGTTCTTC.

This clone was observed a few times. The chain employs TRBV28 and TRBJ2-7, with D possibly TRBD2 on 5 matching bases. The V gene lost 6 bases and the J gene lost 1 base, with 13 bases spanning the gap. This CDR3 has 14 amino acids. The germline V gene has CDR1 MDHEN and CDR2 SYDVKM. The CDR3 nucleotides read TGTGCCAGCAGCACAAGGACGGGGTCCTACGAGCAGTACTTC. Its protein is CASSTRTGSYEQYF.

The chain's CDR3 is CASSPGLANTGELFF. In DNA form, the CDR3 reads TGTGCCAGCAGCCCGGGACTGGCGAACACCGGGGAGCTGTTTTTT. V and J are TRBV11-2 and TRBJ2-2, with D possibly TRBD2 on 6 matching bases. The CDR3 extends over 15 amino acids. Germline assignment: CDR1 SGHAT and CDR2 FQNNGV. V was pared by 5 bases and J by 0 bases, with 10 bases between.

This chain uses TRBV29-1 with TRBJ1-1; 8 nucleotides match TRBD1. Germline values: CDR1 SQVTM, CDR2 ANQGSEA. Unmatched junction bases numbered 6, after V lost 7 bases and J lost 2 bases. CDR3 length: 13 amino acids. The CDR3 here is CSAVQGGNTEAFF. The CDR3 DNA reads TGCAGCGCGGTACAGGGGGGTAACACTGAAGCTTTCTTT.

The genes are TRBV27 and TRBJ2-1; D is ambiguous. The germline gives CDR1 MNHEY, CDR2 SMNVEV (reference sequence). V was clipped by 2 bases and J by 3 bases, with 8 bases between them. The CDR3 spans 14 residues. CDR3 sequence reads: CASSLKGGYNEQFF. Here the CDR3 DNA reads TGTGCCAGCAGTTTAAAAGGCGGCTACAATGAGCAGTTCTTC.

The chain joins TRBV6-6 to TRBJ2-7, with a possible D match to TRBD1 (5 bases). Germline CDR1 reads MNHNY; CDR2 reads SVGAGI (reference sequence). V was trimmed by 6 bases and J by 0 bases, leaving 12 bases between them. This CDR3 comprises 14 residues. The CDR3 DNA follows: TGTGCCAGCAGCTCACAGGATTTCTCCTACGAGCAGTACTTC. Encoded protein: CASSSQDFSYEQYF.

The genes are TRBV5-1 and TRBJ2-5, with unresolved D. V was shortened by 1 base and J by 1 base, with 5 bases between the two germline ends. Germline V gene lookup returns CDR1 SGHRS and CDR2 YFSETQ. The CDR3 length is 13 residues. The CDR3 sequence: CASSLNSQETQYF. For the CDR3, the DNA is TGCGCCAGCAGCTTGAACAGCCAAGAGACCCAGTACTTC.

The chain couples TRBV7-8 to TRBJ2-4, with TRBD1 matching 8 bases. CDR1 SGHVS and CDR2 FQNEAQ come from the germline V gene. The CDR3 sequence is 17 residues long. V dropped 5 bases and J dropped 3; count of bases not matched to a gene: 12. The CDR3 nucleotides are TGTGCCAGCAGCCACCCTCCGGTACAGGGGGTCAAAAACATTCAGTACTTC. As protein: CASSHPPVQGVKNIQYF.

As concerns this clone: This CDR3 is also generated by other DNA sequences in the sample. The rearrangement joins TRBV6-5 to TRBJ2-7; TRBD1 matches at 9 bases. Looked up from germline, CDR1 is MNHEY and CDR2 is SVGAGI. CDR3 length: 15 amino acids. The V gene end was trimmed by 3 bases and the J gene end by 3 bases; junction bases not matched to a gene: 6. CDR3 sequence: CASSYSGTGNYEQYF. Written as DNA, the CDR3 is TGTGCCAGCAGTTATTCCGGGACAGGGAACTACGAGCAGTACTTC.

V usage is TRBV19 and J usage is TRBJ1-4; a possible D gene is TRBD1 (5 bases). The CDR3 totals 13 residues. Germline CDR1 reads LNHDA; CDR2 reads SQIVND (reference sequence). V was trimmed by 4 bases and J by 7 bases, leaving 10 bases between them. The CDR3 nucleotides read TGTGCCAGTAGTAGGGGACTTGGTGAAAAACTGTTTTTT. This codes for CASSRGLGEKLFF.

Here the CDR3 reads CASSQANRVTYGYTF. The DNA of the CDR3 is TGCGCCAGCAGCCAAGCAAACAGGGTAACCTATGGCTACACCTTC. V gene TRBV4-3 combines with J gene TRBJ1-2, with D perhaps matching TRBD1 (6 bases). CDR1 is LGHNA and CDR2 is YSLEER in the germline V gene. The CDR3 length is 15 residues. V dropped 1 base and J dropped 4 bases, with 13 bases sitting between them.

This rearrangement joins TRBV5-1 to TRBJ1-1, with D tentatively TRBD1 (5 bases). V lost 4 bases and J lost 8, with 9 bases in between. CDR1 and CDR2 (germline): SGHRS, YFSETQ. CDR3 size: 11 residues. In DNA form, the CDR3 reads TGCGCCAGCAGCGCTTCAGGGGAAGCTTTCTTT. This gives the protein CASSASGEAFF.

The genes are TRBV9 and TRBJ1-6, with 9 bases that match TRBD1. V gave up 3 bases and J gave up 7 bases; unmatched junction bases: 14. The CDR3 length is 18 residues. The germline CDR1 and CDR2 sequences are SGDLS and YYNGEE. The chain's CDR3 is CASSAHSGTGFSNSPLHF. Written as DNA, the CDR3 is TGTGCCAGCAGCGCCCATTCCGGGACAGGGTTTTCAAATTCACCCCTCCACTTT.

This clone was seen only a few times. This rearrangement joins TRBV18 to TRBJ2-7, with 9 bases lining up with TRBD1. CDR1 is KGHSH, CDR2 LQKENI, per germline. The V gene end was trimmed by 2 bases and the J gene end by 5 bases; junction bases not matched to a gene: 1. CDR3 size: 13 residues. CDR3 coding DNA: TGTGCCAGCTCACCAAGGACAGGGGACGAGCAGTACTTC. This codes for CASSPRTGDEQYF.

The rearrangement uses TRBV7-2 and TRBJ2-5, with D possibly TRBD2 on 5 matching bases. The CDR3 is made up of 14 amino acids. Trimming removed 7 bases at V and 3 bases at J, with 15 bases between. CDR1 is SGHTA, CDR2 FQGNSA, per germline. The CDR3 is CASKSGYRKETQYF. The CDR3 DNA sequence: TGTGCCAGCAAATCGGGGTACCGAAAAGAGACCCAGTACTTC.

This clone was counted only a few times. The chain couples TRBV6-5 to TRBJ1-5; perhaps TRBD1 as D (5 bases). CDR1 and CDR2 from the germline V gene are MNHEY and SVGAGI. CDR3 length equals 15 residues. V lost 6 bases and J lost 7, with 19 bases in between. The CDR3 protein is CASRDPTEGGQPQHF. CDR3 DNA: TGTGCCAGCAGAGACCCGACAGAGGGAGGGCAGCCCCAGCATTTT.

The table lists this clone with a few counts. The chain links TRBV5-1 to TRBJ2-5; D possibly corresponds to TRBD1 (5 bases). Germline CDR1 SGHRS, CDR2 YFSETQ. The CDR3 has 15 residues. The V and J ends lost 1 base and 2 bases respectively, with 12 bases between them. The CDR3 reads CASSLSNRIQETQYF. In DNA, the CDR3 is TGCGCCAGCAGCTTGTCGAACAGGATTCAAGAGACCCAGTACTTC.

There are a few counts of this clone. The chain links TRBV4-2 to TRBJ2-3, with 8 bases aligning to TRBD2. CDR3 length: 16 residues. After removal of 0 bases from V and 5 bases from J, the junction contained 7 bases not matched to a gene. The germline CDR1 and CDR2 sequences are LGHNA and YNFKEQ. The CDR3 is CASSQDAGGAEDTQYF. The CDR3 DNA reads TGTGCCAGCAGCCAAGATGCCGGGGGGGCCGAAGATACGCAGTATTTT.

This clone was recorded a few times. This chain uses TRBV29-1 with TRBJ1-1; D possibly corresponds to TRBD1 (6 bases). This CDR3 comprises 14 residues. The germline gives CDR1 SQVTM, CDR2 ANQGSEA. Trimming stripped 0 bases from V and 4 bases from J, with 12 bases between. CDR3 nucleotide sequence: TGCAGCGTTGAAGATACGGGGGGCTTCACTGAAGCTTTCTTT. Translating it yields CSVEDTGGFTEAFF.

A few counts support this clone. The V and J genes are TRBV7-8 and TRBJ1-2; a possible D gene is TRBD1 (6 bases). V shed 5 bases and J shed 4 bases, with 14 bases lying between them. Per germline, CDR1 SGHVS and CDR2 FQNEAQ. This CDR3 has 14 amino acids. CDR3 sequence: CASSQQDRPYGYTF. As DNA, the CDR3 is TGTGCCAGCAGCCAACAGGACAGACCCTATGGCTACACCTTC.

This clone was observed a handful of times. This chain links TRBV30 with TRBJ2-1; TRBD1 might be the D (6 bases). Trimming took 2 bases from V and 3 from J, leaving 8 bases between them. CDR1 is GTSNPN, CDR2 SVGIG, per germline (reference sequence). The CDR3 has 13 residues. CDR3 residues: CAWSRGNYNEQFF. The CDR3 nucleotides are TGTGCCTGGAGTAGGGGGAACTACAATGAGCAGTTCTTC.

This clone turned up a few times. V usage is TRBV28 and J usage is TRBJ2-3; possibly TRBD2 for D (5 bases). The CDR3 extends over 14 amino acids. With 8 bases removed from V and 3 bases from J, the gap between germline ends came to 15 bases. Germline CDR1 and CDR2: MDHEN and SYDVKM. The CDR3 loop is CASLRHGVTDTQYF. The CDR3 DNA follows: TGTGCCAGCCTCCGACACGGGGTAACAGATACGCAGTATTTT. Drawing the rest from reference TRBV28 and TRBJ2-3, the complete variable domain is DVKVTQSSRYLVKRTGEKVFLECVQDMDHENMFWYRQDPGLGLRLIYFSYDVKMKEKGDIPEGYSVSREKKERFSLILESASTNQTSMYLCASLRHGVTDTQYFGPGTRLTVL.

The chain is built from TRBV18 and TRBJ1-4; the match to TRBD1 covers 8 bases. Germline loops: CDR1 KGHSH, CDR2 LQKENI. V was clipped by 2 bases and J by 8 bases; unmatched bases: 7. This CDR3 region has 15 residues. The CDR3 reads CASSPVQGAEEKLFF. CDR3 DNA sequence: TGTGCCAGCTCACCAGTCCAGGGGGCGGAGGAAAAACTGTTTTTT.

V and J are TRBV9 and TRBJ2-3; TRBD1 is a possible D gene (5 bases). The V end was cut by 0 bases, the J end by 4 bases, with 12 bases between. The CDR3 consists of 15 residues. Germline lookup yields CDR1 SGDLS and CDR2 YYNGEE. This CDR3 reads CASSVGTMAPDTQYF. The DNA of the CDR3 is TGTGCCAGCAGCGTAGGGACAATGGCCCCAGATACGCAGTATTTT. The full variable domain, in which reference TRBV9 and TRBJ2-3 provide the parts outside the CDR3, is DSGVTQTPKHLITATGQRVTLRCSPRSGDLSVYWYQQSLDQGLQFLIQYYNGEERAKGNILERFSAQQFPDLHSELNLSSLELGDSALYFCASSVGTMAPDTQYFGPGTRLTVL.

This sequence joins TRBV2 and TRBJ2-3; 11 bases match TRBD2. Germline-derived CDR1 and CDR2 are SNHLY and FYNNEI. The CDR3 sequence is 14 residues long. V dropped 7 bases and J dropped 5; count of bases not matched to a gene: 5. The CDR3: CASTLAGGLDTQYF. The CDR3 region has the DNA TGTGCCAGCACTCTAGCGGGAGGTTTAGATACGCAGTATTTT.

The genes are TRBV5-6 and TRBJ2-7; D call uncertain. V lost 6 bases, J lost 1 base, and 8 bases lay in between. Looked up from germline, CDR1 is SGHDT and CDR2 is YYEEEE. CDR3 length: 12 amino acids. CDR3: CASTRVSYEQYF. The CDR3 coding sequence is TGTGCCAGCACCCGTGTTTCCTACGAGCAGTACTTC.